The text below deals with one T cell receptor (beta chain). The source of the sample is a study of T cell responses to AZD1222 COVID-19 vaccine. Produced via immunoSEQ multiplex PCR; TCRdb's table is partial and in-frame only. Of roughly 100,000 clones listed, more than 85% were seen once; the top ten hold 5%. Specimen: peripheral blood, collected on day 0 of AZD1222 vaccination. The TCR was taken from an adult in good health.

The CDR3 DNA is TGTGCCAGCAGCTTAACGAGAAGTAGCGGGAGAATGTTAGTTGGCGGGGAGCTGTTTTTT. It encodes CASSLTRSSGRMLVGGELFF. The rearrangement uses TRBV7-3 and TRBJ2-2; 9 bases align to TRBD2. With V trimmed by 0 bases and J by 7 bases, 18 bases remained unmatched. From germline, CDR1 is SGHTA and CDR2 FQGTGA. The CDR3 is 20 amino acids.